What follows are 11 T cell receptor beta chains derived from one specimen sequenced in a study of regulatory T cells in long-lasting Graves disease. iRepertoire HTBI primers and Arm-PCR of CDR3 regions built TCR beta libraries. Using its own MiXCR run on the multiplex PCR reads, TCRdb lists one record per CDR3 protein. The sample has roughly 510,000 distinct CDR3 sequences, 15% to 20% seen once. Time point indicated: newly diagnosed GD, antithyroid drugs for less than 3 months. Scientists built the TCR library using RNA that was extracted from PBMCs. These data are also associated with another study on T cells in Graves' hyperthyroidism and ophthalmopathy.

The sequences come from peripheral blood mononuclear cells (PBMCs), collected at new diagnosis, from a patient treated with antithyroid drugs. The receptors shown here come from a man aged 18 to 29 with Graves disease.

The chain recombines TRBV9 with TRBJ1-5, with TRBD1 identical over 7 bases. CDR1 is SGDLS, CDR2 YYNGEE, per germline. This CDR3 has 15 amino acids. With V trimmed by 0 bases and J by 3 bases, 3 bases remained unmatched. The CDR3 DNA is TGTGCCAGCAGCGTAGACGGGACAGACAATCAGCCCCAGCATTTT. Translated, it gives CASSVDGTDNQPQHF. The full variable domain, with the rest looked up from reference TRBV9 and TRBJ1-5, is DSGVTQTPKHLITATGQRVTLRCSPRSGDLSVYWYQQSLDQGLQFLIQYYNGEERAKGNILERFSAQQFPDLHSELNLSSLELGDSALYFCASSVDGTDNQPQHFGDGTRLSIL.

The chain uses TRBV6-9 and TRBJ1-5; unclear D gene. The germline CDR1 and CDR2 sequences are MNHGY and SVAAGI. Trimming took 3 bases from V and 7 from J, leaving 7 bases between them. The CDR3 is 12 residues long. The CDR3 DNA follows: TGTGCCAGCAGTTACGTGGGGCAGCCCCAGCATTTT. It yields the protein CASSYVGQPQHF.

The CDR3 DNA reads TGTGCCAGCAGCTTAGCGAAGAGACTAGCGGGAGTGCCCGGAGTCAATGAGCAGTTCTTC. This gives the protein CASSLAKRLAGVPGVNEQFF. This rearrangement joins TRBV7-2 to TRBJ2-1, with 12 bases aligning to TRBD2. CDR3 length equals 20 residues. Germline values: CDR1 SGHTA, CDR2 FQGNSA. V shed 0 bases and J 6 bases; nucleotides not matched to a gene: 15.

In its sample, this clonotype was seen a few times. The chain carries TRBV4-1 and TRBJ2-7; D call uncertain. With 4 bases removed from V and 3 bases from J, the gap between germline ends came to 19 bases. Germline V gives CDR1 MGHRA, CDR2 YSYEKL. CDR3 length equals 16 residues. The CDR3 DNA sequence: TGCGCCAGCAGCCCGGGCCCGGCTCGGGCAAGCTACGAGCAGTACTTC. It is translated as CASSPGPARASYEQYF.

The chain has TRBV6-1 and TRBJ2-7, with 11 bases that match TRBD2. This CDR3 region has 15 residues. Germline loops: CDR1 MNHNS, CDR2 SASEGT. After removal of 10 bases from V and 7 bases from J, the junction contained 15 bases not matched to a gene. This CDR3 is CATRGLVAGGQEQYF. The CDR3 bases are TGTGCCACCCGAGGTCTGGTAGCGGGAGGGCAGGAGCAGTACTTC.

DNA for the CDR3: TGTGCCAGCAGCCCTCGGACTAGCGGGAGAACCGATGAGCAGTTCTTC. Protein sequence: CASSPRTSGRTDEQFF. J is TRBJ2-1 and V is TRBV2; 13 bases match TRBD2. This CDR3 contains 16 residues. Germline assignment: CDR1 SNHLY and CDR2 FYNNEI. After removal of 6 bases from V and 8 bases from J, the junction contained 10 bases not matched to a gene.

A note on this clonotype: Mismatch with germline at one junction end may stem from a read error. The rearrangement links TRBV5-1 to TRBJ2-1; 14 nucleotides line up with TRBD2. This CDR3 has 20 amino acids. Germline assignment: CDR1 SGHRS and CDR2 YFSETQ. CDR3 amino acids: CASTRRGTSGSSGSYNEQFF. CDR3 coding DNA: TGTGCCAGCACCCGAAGAGGGACTAGCGGGAGTTCGGGCTCCTACAATGAGCAGTTCTTC.

Details on this clonotype: One end of the junction fails to match germline, which may point to a read error. The chain carries TRBV5-1 and TRBJ2-7; D uncertain. The CDR3 sequence is 14 residues long. CDR1 SGHRS and CDR2 YFSETQ come from the germline V gene. The CDR3: CASSLGQDPYGQYF. The CDR3 DNA follows: TGCGCCAGCAGCTTGGGCCAGGACCCCTACGGGCAGTACTTC. Full variable domain (rest looked up from reference TRBV5-1 and TRBJ2-7): KAGVTQTPRYLIKTRGQQVTLSCSPISGHRSVSWYQQTPGQGLQFLFEYFSETQRNKGNFPGRFSGRQFSNSRSEMNVSTLELGDSALYLCASSLGQDPYGQYFGPGTRLTVT.

This clonotype was observed at least ten times. This sequence joins TRBV13 and TRBJ2-3; D ambiguous. This CDR3 has 12 residues. Trimming stripped 3 bases from V and 6 bases from J, with 7 bases between. Germline CDR1 reads PRHDT; CDR2 reads FYEKMQ (reference sequence). As DNA, the CDR3 is TGTGCCAGCAGCTTGCATGCGGATACGCAGTATTTT. It codes for CASSLHADTQYF.

This clonotype was observed many times. This rearrangement joins TRBV7-3 to TRBJ2-1; D is ambiguous. The V gene's germline CDR1 is SGHTA and CDR2 FQGTGA. The ends were cut back, 4 bases at V and 0 bases at J, with 13 bases in the middle. This CDR3 comprises 16 residues. In DNA form, the CDR3 reads TGTGCCAGCAGCTCCATACTGGCGAGCTCCTACAATGAGCAGTTCTTC. It translates to CASSSILASSYNEQFF. The full variable domain, rest sourced from reference TRBV7-3 and TRBJ2-1, is GAGVSQTPSNKVTEKGKYVELRCDPISGHTALYWYRQSLGQGPEFLIYFQGTGAADDSGLPNDRFFAVRPEGSVSTLKIQRTERGDSAVYLCASSSILASSYNEQFFGPGTRLTVL.

The chain has TRBV28 and TRBJ1-5, with 8 nucleotides matching TRBD1. Germline trimming cut 10 bases from V and 5 bases from J; bases unmatched to any gene: 13. This CDR3 region has 15 residues. CDR1 is MDHEN and CDR2 is SYDVKM in the germline V gene. The chain's CDR3 is CATRVIGQGHQPQHF. Here the CDR3 DNA reads TGTGCCACAAGAGTAATAGGACAGGGACATCAGCCCCAGCATTTT.